This T cell receptor beta chain derives from a study of Graves' ophthalmopathy and Graves' hyperthyroidism. The overall study: The stable label applied to hyperthyroidism with no ophthalmopathy within 18 months of follow-up.

This clonotype was observed many times. Trimming shortened V by 3 bases and J by 1 base, and 6 bases separated the two germline ends. The CDR3 length is 13 residues. CDR1 is SGHAT, CDR2 FQNNGV, per germline. Using RNA transcripts, the TCR beta CDR3 regions were amplified. First-round RT-PCR with HTBI primers preceded a second-round multiplex PCR. TCRdb reprocessed the multiplex PCR reads via MiXCR and lists one record per CDR3 protein. The data contain about 500,000 distinct CDR3 sequences, less than 45% of them singletons. The rearrangement links TRBV11-2 to TRBJ1-2; D unresolved. This TCR was sampled from an adult man with Graves' hyperthyroidism. Sequencing input: peripheral blood or thyroid tissue (not recorded which). The CDR3 DNA is TGTGCCAGCAGCTTGGGTAATAACTATGGCTACACCTTC. It encodes CASSLGNNYGYTF.